What follows are 27 T cell receptor beta chains derived from one specimen sequenced in a study of shared clonotypes between healthy human individuals. CD45RO-negative, CCR7-selected cells formed the naive CD8 fraction, which excluded terminally differentiated effector memory CD45RA+ cells. Only in-frame clones appear in the TCRdb table, and some are missing; sequencing was by immunoSEQ multiplex PCR. In the table there are about 820,000 clones, around 93% of which are singletons. Source material: naive CD8+ T cells sorted from blood. The source of these receptors is a man aged 25-45 years in good health.

The chain has TRBV19 and TRBJ2-2, with D unresolved. Germline loops: CDR1 LNHDA, CDR2 SQIVND (reference sequence). The CDR3 contains 13 residues. V lost 6 bases and J lost 5, with 10 bases in between. The CDR3 sequence: CASRLTATGELFF. The CDR3 coding sequence is TGTGCCAGTAGACTCACAGCGACCGGGGAGCTGTTTTTT.

V gene TRBV21-1 combines with J gene TRBJ1-5. TRBV21-1 is reported as a pseudogene. The CDR3 sequence is 14 residues long. CDR3 sequence: CASSKAFGNQPQHF. The CDR3 nucleotides read TGTGCCAGCAGCAAAGCTTTCGGGAATCAGCCCCAGCATTTT.

The J gene is TRBJ1-2, the V gene TRBV7-9, with D perhaps TRBD1 (5 bases). V gave up 7 bases and J gave up 0 bases, with 15 bases separating them. This CDR3 spans 15 amino acids. CDR1 is SEHNR and CDR2 is FQNEAQ in the germline V gene (reference sequence). CDR3 residues: CASNRPQGSNYGYTF. CDR3 nucleotide sequence: TGTGCCAGCAACCGACCTCAGGGTTCTAACTATGGCTACACCTTC.

The count of this clone is one. This chain joins TRBV13 and TRBJ2-7; either TRBD1 or TRBD2 may fit D (6 bases each). The germline V gene encodes CDR1 PRHDT and CDR2 FYEKMQ (reference sequence). Trimming took off 0 bases at V and 2 bases at J, with 8 bases between the two ends. This CDR3 comprises 14 residues. The CDR3 DNA sequence: TGTGCCAGCAGCTTAGGGGGGGGCACCTACGAGCAGTACTTC. Amino acids: CASSLGGGTYEQYF.

The V gene is TRBV9, the J gene TRBJ1-2; a weak D match, TRBD1 (5 bases). The CDR3 totals 15 residues. The V end was cut by 0 bases, the J end by 8 bases, with 17 bases between. Germline V gives CDR1 SGDLS, CDR2 YYNGEE. The DNA for the CDR3 is TGTGCCAGCAGCGTAGAAGCAGGGACTGTAGAGGGCTACACCTTC. Its protein product is CASSVEAGTVEGYTF. Full variable domain (missing parts from reference TRBV9 and TRBJ1-2): DSGVTQTPKHLITATGQRVTLRCSPRSGDLSVYWYQQSLDQGLQFLIQYYNGEERAKGNILERFSAQQFPDLHSELNLSSLELGDSALYFCASSVEAGTVEGYTFGSGTRLTVV.

The rearrangement uses TRBV27 and TRBJ2-3; maybe TRBD1 (5 bases). With 6 bases removed from V and 0 bases from J, the gap between germline ends came to 13 bases. The CDR3 has 15 amino acids. Looked up from germline, CDR1 is MNHEY and CDR2 is SMNVEV (reference sequence). CDR3 bases: TGTGCCAGCAGCCTCAGGGAAGGGAGCACAGATACGCAGTATTTT. This encodes CASSLREGSTDTQYF.

The CDR3 coding sequence is TGTGCCAGCTCACCCCCCGCCCTGGCCTACGAGCAGTACTTC. Translation: CASSPPALAYEQYF. This chain connects TRBV18 to TRBJ2-7; D gene uncertain. Trimming took 3 bases from V and 2 from J, leaving 11 bases between them. Germline lookup yields CDR1 KGHSH and CDR2 LQKENI. This CDR3 is 14 amino acids long.

The gene calls are TRBV4-3 and TRBJ2-7; D possibly corresponds to TRBD1 (5 bases). Trimming took 0 bases from V and 4 from J, leaving 16 bases between them. The CDR3 spans 16 residues. Germline-derived CDR1 and CDR2 are LGHNA and YSLEER. The CDR3 is CASSQEFRGGLYEQYF. The CDR3 DNA reads as TGCGCCAGCAGCCAAGAATTTAGGGGCGGATTGTACGAGCAGTACTTC.

V and J are TRBV10-3 and TRBJ2-6; D might be TRBD1 or TRBD2, each matching 5 bases. V lost 4 bases and J lost 0, with 19 bases in between. The CDR3 is 19 residues long. The germline gives CDR1 ENHRY, CDR2 SYGVKD. DNA of the CDR3: TGTGCCATCAGTGGATTGCCGGGACGGGTGGACTCTGGGGCCAACGTCCTGACTTTC. Its translation: CAISGLPGRVDSGANVLTF.

This clone was counted only a few times. V gene TRBV27 combines with J gene TRBJ2-7, with TRBD1 matching 8 bases. CDR1 and CDR2 from the germline V gene are MNHEY and SMNVEV (reference sequence). The CDR3 runs 14 residues. With 3 bases clipped from V and 2 bases from J, the junction kept 3 bases outside the gene matches. CDR3 residues: CASSFSQGAYEQYF. CDR3 nucleotide sequence: TGTGCCAGCAGTTTTTCACAGGGGGCCTACGAGCAGTACTTC.

J is TRBJ2-1 and V is TRBV27, with 7 bases fitting TRBD2. The germline CDR1 and CDR2 sequences are MNHEY and SMNVEV (reference sequence). The CDR3 is made up of 15 amino acids. V lost 2 bases and J lost 8; bases outside the gene matches: 9. Here the CDR3 DNA reads TGTGCCAGCAGTTTAGGCGGGGGACCCGCCTATGAGCAGTTCTTC. Amino acids: CASSLGGGPAYEQFF.

The chain employs TRBV5-4 and TRBJ1-1; the D is unclear. Germline values: CDR1 SGHNT, CDR2 YYREEE (reference sequence). The length of the CDR3 is 13 residues. Between the trimmed V and J ends, which lost 4 bases and 5 bases, there was a span of 12 bases. CDR3 sequence reads: CASSALFGTEAFF. The CDR3 DNA reads as TGTGCCAGCAGCGCCCTTTTTGGGACTGAAGCTTTCTTT.

The CDR3 nucleotides are TGTGCCAGCAGTTTATCAGGGGACCTAGTCGAGCAGTACTTC. It is translated as CASSLSGDLVEQYF. This chain links TRBV28 with TRBJ2-7; D is possibly TRBD1 (6 bases). The CDR3 extends over 14 amino acids. CDR1 and CDR2 from the germline V gene are MDHEN and SYDVKM. V was pared by 1 base and J by 6 bases, with 13 bases between. The whole variable domain, filled in from reference TRBV28 and TRBJ2-7, reads DVKVTQSSRYLVKRTGEKVFLECVQDMDHENMFWYRQDPGLGLRLIYFSYDVKMKEKGDIPEGYSVSREKKERFSLILESASTNQTSMYLCASSLSGDLVEQYFGPGTRLTVT.

The chain has TRBV5-1 and TRBJ2-7; TRBD1 or TRBD2 may be the D gene (5 bases each). Germline V gives CDR1 SGHRS, CDR2 YFSETQ. Between the trimmed V and J ends, which lost 2 bases and 3 bases, there was a span of 12 bases. The CDR3 covers 14 residues. CDR3 DNA: TGCGCCAGCAGCTTCACCGGGACCCTCTACGAGCAGTACTTC. This encodes CASSFTGTLYEQYF. Drawing the rest from reference TRBV5-1 and TRBJ2-7, the complete variable domain is KAGVTQTPRYLIKTRGQQVTLSCSPISGHRSVSWYQQTPGQGLQFLFEYFSETQRNKGNFPGRFSGRQFSNSRSEMNVSTLELGDSALYLCASSFTGTLYEQYFGPGTRLTVT.

The chain joins TRBV11-2 to TRBJ1-2, with no clear D. This CDR3 spans 16 amino acids. V was shortened by 1 base and J by 2 bases, with 14 bases between the two germline ends. CDR1 and CDR2 from the germline V gene are SGHAT and FQNNGV. The CDR3 DNA follows: TGTGCCAGCAGCTTAGGGTCGGGCCGGACGAACTATGGCTACACCTTC. It specifies CASSLGSGRTNYGYTF.

The rearrangement uses TRBV6-5 and TRBJ1-4; D unclear. CDR3 size: 13 residues. Germline V gives CDR1 MNHEY, CDR2 SVGAGI. V lost 2 bases and J 8 bases, leaving 9 bases between the germline ends. The CDR3 DNA is TGTGCCAGCAGTTACCAGGATGGGGAAAAACTGTTTTTT. Translation: CASSYQDGEKLFF.

This chain joins TRBV7-9 and TRBJ1-1; weak D call: TRBD1 (5 bases). Germline loops: CDR1 SEHNR, CDR2 FQNEAQ (reference sequence). The V gene lost 8 bases and the J gene lost 2 bases, with 24 bases spanning the gap. The CDR3 loop spans 17 amino acids. CDR3 region: CASAIPLRQSSNTEAFF. CDR3 nucleotides: TGTGCCAGCGCGATTCCCTTAAGACAGAGCTCTAACACTGAAGCTTTCTTT.

The table lists this clone with a few counts. The junction differs from germline at one of its ends, possibly a read error. The chain links TRBV7-6 to TRBJ1-2; D gene ambiguous. The CDR3 consists of 9 residues. Germline V CDR1 and CDR2: SGHVS, FNYEAQ. The CDR3: CASSQKMDF. CDR3 DNA sequence: TGTGCCAGCAGCCAAAAGATGGATTTC.

The chain carries TRBV28 and TRBJ1-4; D uncertain. V dropped 5 bases and J dropped 8 bases, with 9 bases sitting between them. The CDR3 is made up of 12 amino acids. Germline V lookup: CDR1 MDHEN, CDR2 SYDVKM. Here the CDR3 DNA reads TGTGCCAGCAGTCAACGAGGGGAAAAACTGTTTTTT. It encodes CASSQRGEKLFF.

This chain connects TRBV15 to TRBJ2-7; 7 positions agree with TRBD2. Germline assignment: CDR1 LNHNV and CDR2 YYDKDF (reference sequence). V shed 6 bases, J shed 0 bases, and the junction held 2 bases outside the gene matches. The CDR3 is 13 amino acids. The CDR3 coding sequence is TGTGCCACCAGAGGCGGGAGCTCCTACGAGCAGTACTTC. Translating gives CATRGGSSYEQYF.

The chain carries TRBV9 and TRBJ1-1, with D maybe TRBD1 (5 bases). The germline gives CDR1 SGDLS, CDR2 YYNGEE. V lost 4 bases and J lost 7, with 14 bases in between. The CDR3 length is 13 residues. The CDR3 coding sequence is TGTGCCAGCAGCCCTCGTGGGGCGGGTGAAGCTTTCTTT. It translates to CASSPRGAGEAFF.

The V and J genes are TRBV7-8 and TRBJ2-1; 13 positions match TRBD2. With V trimmed by 1 base and J by 7 bases, 7 bases remained unmatched. Germline V gene data show CDR1 as SGHVS and CDR2 as FQNEAQ. The length of the CDR3 is 17 residues. The CDR3 is CASSLGKLAGGPNEQFF. The CDR3 nucleotides are TGTGCCAGCAGCTTAGGGAAACTAGCGGGAGGGCCTAATGAGCAGTTCTTC.

The chain carries TRBV6-5 and TRBJ1-1; D perhaps matches TRBD1 (5 bases). Trimming took off 0 bases at V and 0 bases at J, with 11 bases between the two ends. CDR1 is MNHEY and CDR2 is SVGAGI in the germline V gene. This CDR3 comprises 16 residues. The CDR3, as DNA: TGTGCCAGCAGTTACTCGACAGACCGCATGAACACTGAAGCTTTCTTT. Its translation: CASSYSTDRMNTEAFF.

In nucleotides, the CDR3 is TGTGCCAGCAGCCAAGAGCCTATCACTAGCGGGAGAATCCCCGTGGAAGAGACCCAGTACTTC. This gives the protein CASSQEPITSGRIPVEETQYF. This chain connects TRBV4-2 to TRBJ2-5; 11 bases agree with TRBD2. The CDR3 loop spans 21 amino acids. J was trimmed by 3 bases and V by 0 bases; bases with no gene match: 18. CDR1 and CDR2 (germline): LGHNA, YNFKEQ.

The chain combines TRBV5-1 with TRBJ1-4; D remains unclear. V dropped 4 bases and J dropped 0 bases, with 10 bases sitting between them. Germline CDR1 reads SGHRS; CDR2 reads YFSETQ. The CDR3 contains 15 residues. The CDR3 reads CASSATAATNEKLFF. Here the CDR3 DNA reads TGCGCCAGCAGCGCCACAGCTGCAACTAATGAAAAACTGTTTTTT.

V and J are TRBV30 and TRBJ2-1; TRBD2 is a possible D gene (6 bases). V lost 0 bases to trimming and J lost 7 bases, with 16 bases between them. The CDR3 is made up of 15 amino acids. Germline lookup yields CDR1 GTSNPN and CDR2 SVGIG (reference sequence). CDR3 coding DNA: TGTGCCTGGAGTGTATTTCGATACGGGGGTAATGAGCAGTTCTTC. Its protein product is CAWSVFRYGGNEQFF.

The chain combines TRBV10-2 with TRBJ1-1; a possible D gene is TRBD1 (6 bases). This CDR3 comprises 15 residues. V lost 7 bases and J 1 base, leaving 16 bases between the germline ends. The germline gives CDR1 WSHSY, CDR2 SAAADI. The CDR3 DNA reads as TGCGCCAGCACGCCAAGCCCGGGACAGAACACTGAAGCTTTCTTT. Protein product: CASTPSPGQNTEAFF.